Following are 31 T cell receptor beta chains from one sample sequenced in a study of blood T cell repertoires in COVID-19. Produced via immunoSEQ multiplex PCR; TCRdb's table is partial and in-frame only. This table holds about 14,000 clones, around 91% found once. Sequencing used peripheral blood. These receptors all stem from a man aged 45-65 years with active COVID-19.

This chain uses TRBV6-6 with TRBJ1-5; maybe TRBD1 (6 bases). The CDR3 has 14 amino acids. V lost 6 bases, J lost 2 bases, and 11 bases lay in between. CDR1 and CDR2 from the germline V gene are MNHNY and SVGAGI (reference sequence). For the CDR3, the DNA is TGTGCCAGCAGCAGGGGTTGGGGCAATCAGCCCCAGCATTTT. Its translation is CASSRGWGNQPQHF.

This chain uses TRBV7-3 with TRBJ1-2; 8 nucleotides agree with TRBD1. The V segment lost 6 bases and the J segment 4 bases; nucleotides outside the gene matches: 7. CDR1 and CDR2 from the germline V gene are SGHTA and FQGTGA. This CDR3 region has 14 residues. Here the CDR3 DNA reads TGTGCCAGCAGTCCAGGACAGGGCTTCTATGGCTACACCTTC. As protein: CASSPGQGFYGYTF. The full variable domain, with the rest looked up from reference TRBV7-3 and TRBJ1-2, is GAGVSQTPSNKVTEKGKYVELRCDPISGHTALYWYRQSLGQGPEFLIYFQGTGAADDSGLPNDRFFAVRPEGSVSTLKIQRTERGDSAVYLCASSPGQGFYGYTFGSGTRLTVV.

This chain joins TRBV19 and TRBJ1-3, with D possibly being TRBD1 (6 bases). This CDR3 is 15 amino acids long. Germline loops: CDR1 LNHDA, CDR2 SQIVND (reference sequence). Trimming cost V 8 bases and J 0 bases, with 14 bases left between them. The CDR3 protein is CASLGQPNSGNTIYF. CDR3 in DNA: TGTGCCAGTCTCGGACAGCCCAACTCTGGAAACACCATATATTTT. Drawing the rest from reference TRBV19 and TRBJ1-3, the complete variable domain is DGGITQSPKYLFRKEGQNVTLSCEQNLNHDAMYWYRQDPGQGLRLIYYSQIVNDFQKGDIAEGYSVSREKKESFPLTVTSAQKNPTAFYLCASLGQPNSGNTIYFGEGSWLTVV.

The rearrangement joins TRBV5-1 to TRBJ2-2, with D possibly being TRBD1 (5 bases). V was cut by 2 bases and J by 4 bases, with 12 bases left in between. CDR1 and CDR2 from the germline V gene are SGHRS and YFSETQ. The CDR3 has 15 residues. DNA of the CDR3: TGCGCCAGCAGCTTAGACCCAGGGATCACCGGGGAGCTGTTTTTT. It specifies CASSLDPGITGELFF. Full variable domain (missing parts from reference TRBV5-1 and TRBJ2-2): KAGVTQTPRYLIKTRGQQVTLSCSPISGHRSVSWYQQTPGQGLQFLFEYFSETQRNKGNFPGRFSGRQFSNSRSEMNVSTLELGDSALYLCASSLDPGITGELFFGEGSRLTVL.

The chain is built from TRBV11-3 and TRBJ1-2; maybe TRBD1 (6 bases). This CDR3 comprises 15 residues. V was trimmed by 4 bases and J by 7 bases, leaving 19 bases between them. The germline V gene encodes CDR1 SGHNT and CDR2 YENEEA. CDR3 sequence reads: CASSSGNAGAGGYTF. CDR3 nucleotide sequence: TGTGCCAGCAGCTCGGGTAATGCGGGGGCAGGTGGCTACACCTTC.

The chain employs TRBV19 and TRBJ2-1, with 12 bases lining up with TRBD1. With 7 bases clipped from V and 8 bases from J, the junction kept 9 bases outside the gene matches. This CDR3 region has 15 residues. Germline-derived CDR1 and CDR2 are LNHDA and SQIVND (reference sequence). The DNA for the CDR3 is TGTGCCAGTACCAACCCCGGGACAGGGGGCTATGAGCAGTTCTTC. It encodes CASTNPGTGGYEQFF.

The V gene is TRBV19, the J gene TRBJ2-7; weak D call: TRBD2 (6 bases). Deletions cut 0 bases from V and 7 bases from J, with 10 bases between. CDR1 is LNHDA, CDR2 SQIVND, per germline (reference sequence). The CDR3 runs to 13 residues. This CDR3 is CASSIELAREQYF. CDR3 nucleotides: TGTGCCAGTAGTATAGAGCTAGCGCGTGAGCAGTACTTC.

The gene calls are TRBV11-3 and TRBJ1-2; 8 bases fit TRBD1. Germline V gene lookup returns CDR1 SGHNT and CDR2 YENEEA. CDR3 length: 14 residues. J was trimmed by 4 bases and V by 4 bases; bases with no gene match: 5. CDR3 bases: TGTGCCAGCAGCTACGGACAGGGCGCCTATGGCTACACCTTC. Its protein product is CASSYGQGAYGYTF.

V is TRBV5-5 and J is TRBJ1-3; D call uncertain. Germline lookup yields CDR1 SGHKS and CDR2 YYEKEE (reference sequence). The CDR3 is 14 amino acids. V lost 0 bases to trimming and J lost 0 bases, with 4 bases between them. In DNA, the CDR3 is TGTGCCAGCAGCTTGGTACACTCTGGAAACACCATATATTTT. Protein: CASSLVHSGNTIYF. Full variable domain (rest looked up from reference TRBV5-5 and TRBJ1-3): DAGVTQSPTHLIKTRGQQVTLRCSPISGHKSVSWYQQVLGQGPQFIFQYYEKEERGRGNFPDRFSARQFPNYSSELNVNALLLGDSALYLCASSLVHSGNTIYFGEGSWLTVV.

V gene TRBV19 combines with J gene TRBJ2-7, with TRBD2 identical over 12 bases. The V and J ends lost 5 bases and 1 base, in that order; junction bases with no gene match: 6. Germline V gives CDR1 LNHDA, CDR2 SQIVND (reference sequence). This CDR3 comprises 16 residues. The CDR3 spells CASSPLLAGGSYEQYF. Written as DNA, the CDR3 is TGTGCCAGTAGTCCTTTACTAGCGGGAGGTTCCTACGAGCAGTACTTC. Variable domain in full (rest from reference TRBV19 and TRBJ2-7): DGGITQSPKYLFRKEGQNVTLSCEQNLNHDAMYWYRQDPGQGLRLIYYSQIVNDFQKGDIAEGYSVSREKKESFPLTVTSAQKNPTAFYLCASSPLLAGGSYEQYFGPGTRLTVT.

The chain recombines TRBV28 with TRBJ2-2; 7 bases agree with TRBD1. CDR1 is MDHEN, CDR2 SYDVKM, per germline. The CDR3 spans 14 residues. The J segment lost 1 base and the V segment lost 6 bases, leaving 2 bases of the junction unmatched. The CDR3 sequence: CASSPGGNTGELFF. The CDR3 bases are TGTGCCAGCAGCCCAGGGGGGAACACCGGGGAGCTGTTTTTT.

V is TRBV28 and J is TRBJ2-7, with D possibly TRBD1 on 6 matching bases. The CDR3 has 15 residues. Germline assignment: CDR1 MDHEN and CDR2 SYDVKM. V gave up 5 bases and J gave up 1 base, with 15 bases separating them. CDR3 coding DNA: TGTGCCAGCAGTCTTCGGACAGAGGTGTCCTACGAGCAGTACTTC. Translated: CASSLRTEVSYEQYF.

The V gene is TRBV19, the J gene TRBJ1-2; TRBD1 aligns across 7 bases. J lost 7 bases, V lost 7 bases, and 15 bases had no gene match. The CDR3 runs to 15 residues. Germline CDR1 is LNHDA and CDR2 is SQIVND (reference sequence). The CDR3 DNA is TGTGCCAGTACTCGCAGGGGGACGGTGGAACGTGGCTACACCTTC. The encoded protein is CASTRRGTVERGYTF. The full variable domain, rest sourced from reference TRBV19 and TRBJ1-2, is DGGITQSPKYLFRKEGQNVTLSCEQNLNHDAMYWYRQDPGQGLRLIYYSQIVNDFQKGDIAEGYSVSREKKESFPLTVTSAQKNPTAFYLCASTRRGTVERGYTFGSGTRLTVV.

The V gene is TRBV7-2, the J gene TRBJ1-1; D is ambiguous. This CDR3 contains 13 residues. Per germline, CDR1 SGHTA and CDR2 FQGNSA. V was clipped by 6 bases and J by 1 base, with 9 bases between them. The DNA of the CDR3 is TGTGCCAGCAGGACACCAGGGAACACTGAAGCTTTCTTT. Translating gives CASRTPGNTEAFF.

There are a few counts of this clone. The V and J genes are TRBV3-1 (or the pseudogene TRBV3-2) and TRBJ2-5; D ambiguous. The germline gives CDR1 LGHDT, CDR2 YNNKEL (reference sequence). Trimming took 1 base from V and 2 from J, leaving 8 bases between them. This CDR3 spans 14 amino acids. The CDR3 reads CASSQGSTQETQYF. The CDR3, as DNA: TGTGCCAGCAGCCAAGGCAGTACACAAGAGACCCAGTACTTC.

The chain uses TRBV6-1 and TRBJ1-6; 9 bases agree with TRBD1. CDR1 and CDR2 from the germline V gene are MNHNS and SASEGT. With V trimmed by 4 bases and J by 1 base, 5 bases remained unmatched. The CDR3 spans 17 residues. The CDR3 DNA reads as TGTGCCAGCAGTGCTGGGACAGGGTCTTCCTATAATTCACCCCTCCACTTT. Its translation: CASSAGTGSSYNSPLHF.

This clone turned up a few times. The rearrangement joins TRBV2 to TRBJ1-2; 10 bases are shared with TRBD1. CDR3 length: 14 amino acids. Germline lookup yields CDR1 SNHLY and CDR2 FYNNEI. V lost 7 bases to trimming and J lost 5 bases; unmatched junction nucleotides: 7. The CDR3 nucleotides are TGTGCCAGCACCCAGACAGGGGGCCCATATGGCTACACCTTC. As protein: CASTQTGGPYGYTF.

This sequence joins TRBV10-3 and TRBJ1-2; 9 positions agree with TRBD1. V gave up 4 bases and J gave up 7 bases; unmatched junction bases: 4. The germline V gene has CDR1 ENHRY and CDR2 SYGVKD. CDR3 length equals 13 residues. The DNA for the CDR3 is TGTGCCATCAGTGGGACAGGGGCGGGTGGCTACACCTTC. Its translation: CAISGTGAGGYTF.

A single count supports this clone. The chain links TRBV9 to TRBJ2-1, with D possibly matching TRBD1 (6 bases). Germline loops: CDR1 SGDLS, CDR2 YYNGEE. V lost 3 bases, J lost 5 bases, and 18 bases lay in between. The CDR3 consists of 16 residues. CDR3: CASSGFDRTVNNEQFF. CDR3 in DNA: TGTGCCAGCAGCGGATTTGACAGGACGGTGAACAATGAGCAGTTCTTC. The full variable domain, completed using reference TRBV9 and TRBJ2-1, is DSGVTQTPKHLITATGQRVTLRCSPRSGDLSVYWYQQSLDQGLQFLIQYYNGEERAKGNILERFSAQQFPDLHSELNLSSLELGDSALYFCASSGFDRTVNNEQFFGPGTRLTVL.

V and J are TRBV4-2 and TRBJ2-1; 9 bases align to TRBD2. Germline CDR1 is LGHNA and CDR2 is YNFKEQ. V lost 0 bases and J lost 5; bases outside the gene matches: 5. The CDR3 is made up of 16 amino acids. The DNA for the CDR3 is TGTGCCAGCAGCCAAGAAGGCGGGAGGGTCCACAATGAGCAGTTCTTC. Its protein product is CASSQEGGRVHNEQFF.

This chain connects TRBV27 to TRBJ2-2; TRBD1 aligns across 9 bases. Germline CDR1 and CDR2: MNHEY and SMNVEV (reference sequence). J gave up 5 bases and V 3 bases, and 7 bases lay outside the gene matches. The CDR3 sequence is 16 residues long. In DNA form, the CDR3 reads TGTGCCAGCAGTTTCACCGGTGGGACAGGGACCGGGGAGCTGTTTTTT. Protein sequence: CASSFTGGTGTGELFF.

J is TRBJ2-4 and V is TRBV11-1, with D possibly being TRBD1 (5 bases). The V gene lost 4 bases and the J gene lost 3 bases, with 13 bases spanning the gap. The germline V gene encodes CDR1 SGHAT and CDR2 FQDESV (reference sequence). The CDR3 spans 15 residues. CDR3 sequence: CASSSQTEYKNIQYF. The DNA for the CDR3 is TGTGCCAGCAGCTCCCAGACAGAATACAAAAACATTCAGTACTTC.

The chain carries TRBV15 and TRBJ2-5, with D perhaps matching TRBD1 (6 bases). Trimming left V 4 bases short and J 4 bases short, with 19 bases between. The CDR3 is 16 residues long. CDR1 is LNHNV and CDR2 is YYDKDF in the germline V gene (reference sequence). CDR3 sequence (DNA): TGTGCCACCAGCACCTTCAGGGGTGCGTCCCCAGAGACCCAGTACTTC. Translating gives CATSTFRGASPETQYF.

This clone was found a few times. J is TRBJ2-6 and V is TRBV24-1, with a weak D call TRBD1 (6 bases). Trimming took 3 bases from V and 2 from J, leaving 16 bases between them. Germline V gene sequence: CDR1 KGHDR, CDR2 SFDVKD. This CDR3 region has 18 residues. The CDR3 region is CATSDPRGRVAGANVLTF. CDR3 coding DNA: TGTGCCACCAGTGATCCCAGGGGCAGGGTAGCTGGGGCCAACGTCCTGACTTTC.

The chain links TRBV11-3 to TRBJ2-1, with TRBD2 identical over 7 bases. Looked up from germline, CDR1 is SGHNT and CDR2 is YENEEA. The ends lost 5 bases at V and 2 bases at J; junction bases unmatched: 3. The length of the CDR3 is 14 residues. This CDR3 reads CASSPGTTYNEQFF. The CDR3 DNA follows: TGTGCCAGCAGCCCGGGGACTACCTACAATGAGCAGTTCTTC.

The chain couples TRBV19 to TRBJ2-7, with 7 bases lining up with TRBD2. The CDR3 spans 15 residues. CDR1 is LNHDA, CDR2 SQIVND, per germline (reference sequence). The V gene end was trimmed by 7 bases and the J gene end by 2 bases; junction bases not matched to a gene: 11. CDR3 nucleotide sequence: TGTGCCAGTACGGTCGGTCTAGCGGACACCTACGAGCAGTACTTC. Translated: CASTVGLADTYEQYF. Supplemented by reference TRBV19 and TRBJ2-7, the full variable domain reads DGGITQSPKYLFRKEGQNVTLSCEQNLNHDAMYWYRQDPGQGLRLIYYSQIVNDFQKGDIAEGYSVSREKKESFPLTVTSAQKNPTAFYLCASTVGLADTYEQYFGPGTRLTVT.

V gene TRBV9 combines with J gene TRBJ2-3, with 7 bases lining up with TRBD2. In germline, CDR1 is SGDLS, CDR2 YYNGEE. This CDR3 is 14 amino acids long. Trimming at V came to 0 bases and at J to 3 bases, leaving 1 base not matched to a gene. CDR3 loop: CASSVELATDTQYF. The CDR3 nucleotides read TGTGCCAGCAGCGTAGAACTAGCGACAGATACGCAGTATTTT. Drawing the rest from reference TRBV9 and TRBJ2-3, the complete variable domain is DSGVTQTPKHLITATGQRVTLRCSPRSGDLSVYWYQQSLDQGLQFLIQYYNGEERAKGNILERFSAQQFPDLHSELNLSSLELGDSALYFCASSVELATDTQYFGPGTRLTVL.

CDR3 region: CASSAPGTGGREQYF. The CDR3, as DNA: TGTGCCAGCAGCGCCCCCGGGACAGGGGGACGGGAGCAGTACTTC. V gene TRBV5-4 combines with J gene TRBJ2-7; 11 nucleotides match TRBD1. Trimming removed 4 bases from V and 7 bases from J; junction bases left unmatched: 10. The CDR3 is 15 residues long. The germline CDR1 and CDR2 sequences are SGHNT and YYREEE (reference sequence). The full variable domain, with the rest looked up from reference TRBV5-4 and TRBJ2-7, is ETGVTQSPTHLIKTRGQQVTLRCSSQSGHNTVSWYQQALGQGPQFIFQYYREEENGRGNFPPRFSGLQFPNYSSELNVNALELDDSALYLCASSAPGTGGREQYFGPGTRLTVT.

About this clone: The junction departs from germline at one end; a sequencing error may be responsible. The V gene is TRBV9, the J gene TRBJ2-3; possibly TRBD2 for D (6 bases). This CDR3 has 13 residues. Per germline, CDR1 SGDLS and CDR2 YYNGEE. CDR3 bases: TGTGCCAGCAGCACTAGCCGCACAGATACGCAGTACTTT. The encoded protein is CASSTSRTDTQYF.

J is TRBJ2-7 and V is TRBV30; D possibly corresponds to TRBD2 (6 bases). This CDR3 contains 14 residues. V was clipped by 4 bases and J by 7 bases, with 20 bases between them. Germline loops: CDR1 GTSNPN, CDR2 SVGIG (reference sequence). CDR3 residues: CAWTPGTGKGEQYF. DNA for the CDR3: TGTGCCTGGACTCCCGGGACTGGGAAAGGTGAGCAGTACTTC. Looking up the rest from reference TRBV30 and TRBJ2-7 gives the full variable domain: SQTIHQWPATLVQPVGSPLSLECTVEGTSNPNLYWYRQAAGRGLQLLFYSVGIGQISSEVPQNLSASRPQDRQFILSSKKLLLSDSGFYLCAWTPGTGKGEQYFGPGTRLTVT.

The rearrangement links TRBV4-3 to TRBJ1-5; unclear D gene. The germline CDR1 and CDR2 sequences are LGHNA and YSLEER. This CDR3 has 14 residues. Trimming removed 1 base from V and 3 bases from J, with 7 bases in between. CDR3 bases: TGCGCCAGCAGCCAAGTCAGAAACAATCAGCCCCAGCATTTT. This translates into CASSQVRNNQPQHF.